This T cell receptor beta chain was observed in a study of OX40 agonist ivuxolimab in advanced cancers. Study as a whole: The patients received ivuxolimab by intravenous route every 2 weeks at 0.01 to 10 mg/kg. The study reported partial responses in three patients: one hepatocellular carcinoma, two cutaneous melanoma.

Any history of autoimmune disease or systemic immunosuppression disqualified patients. This clone was counted a few times. Its specificity is unknown. This sample also contains other DNA sequences that code for the same CDR3. TCRdb's copy holds only in-frame clones and misses some; the assay was immunoSEQ multiplex PCR. The sample carries about 41,000 clones, approximately 86% recorded once. Study conclusions and caveats: In a subset of nonresponders, normalized T-cell clonal expansion was also low.

The clonotype originates from an adult with an advanced solid tumor such as melanoma, head and neck, liver or kidney cancer. The sample was CD4+ or CD8+ T cells sorted from blood, taken in a trial of the OX40 agonist ivuxolimab.

CDR3 nucleotides: TGCAGCGTCGATCGGGGGGATACGCAGTATTTT. Its translation: CSVDRGDTQYF. The chain couples TRBV29-1 to TRBJ2-3; perhaps TRBD2 as D (6 bases). This CDR3 is 11 amino acids long. Trimming took off 6 bases at V and 6 bases at J, with 10 bases between the two ends. CDR1 is SQVTM and CDR2 is ANQGSEA in the germline V gene.